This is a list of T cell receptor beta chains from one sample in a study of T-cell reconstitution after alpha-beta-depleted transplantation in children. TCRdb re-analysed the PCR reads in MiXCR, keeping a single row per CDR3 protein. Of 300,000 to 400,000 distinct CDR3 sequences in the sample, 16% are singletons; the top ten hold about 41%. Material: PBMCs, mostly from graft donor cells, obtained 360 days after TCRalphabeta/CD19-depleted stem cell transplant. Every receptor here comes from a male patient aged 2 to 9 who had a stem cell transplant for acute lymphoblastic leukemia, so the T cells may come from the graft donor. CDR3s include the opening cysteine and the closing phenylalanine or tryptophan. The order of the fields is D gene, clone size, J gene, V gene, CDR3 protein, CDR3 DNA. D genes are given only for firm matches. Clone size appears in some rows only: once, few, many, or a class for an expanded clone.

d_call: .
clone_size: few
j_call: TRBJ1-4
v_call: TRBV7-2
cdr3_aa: CASSFAGSRGEKLFF
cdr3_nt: TGTGCCAGCAGTTTCGCCGGGTCTCGTGGGGAAAAACTGTTTTTT

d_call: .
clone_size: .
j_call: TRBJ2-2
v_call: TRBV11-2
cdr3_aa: CASSQGGVGELFF
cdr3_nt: TGTGCCAGCAGCCAAGGGGGGGTCGGGGAGCTGTTTTTT

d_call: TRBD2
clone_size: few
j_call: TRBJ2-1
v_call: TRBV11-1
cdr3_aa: CASSFSLGVSGSSVEQFF
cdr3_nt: TGTGCCAGCAGCTTCTCTTTAGGGGTTAGCGGGAGTTCGGTTGAGCAGTTCTTC

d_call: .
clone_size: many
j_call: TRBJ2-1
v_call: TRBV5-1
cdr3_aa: CASSQGIHNGEQFF
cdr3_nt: TGCGCCAGCAGCCAGGGGATCCACAATGGTGAGCAGTTCTTC

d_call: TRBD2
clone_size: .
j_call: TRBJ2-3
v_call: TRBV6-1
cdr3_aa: CASRTGLAERPDTQYF
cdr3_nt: TGTGCCAGCAGGACGGGACTAGCGGAACGTCCAGATACGCAGTATTTT

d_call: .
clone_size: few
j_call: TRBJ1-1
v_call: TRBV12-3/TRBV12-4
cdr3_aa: CASSFRQEAFF
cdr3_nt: TGTGCCAGCAGTTTTCGACAAGAAGCTTTCTTT

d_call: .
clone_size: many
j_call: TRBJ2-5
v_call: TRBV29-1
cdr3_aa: CSADEGTQYF
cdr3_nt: TGCAGCGCAGACGAGGGGACCCAGTACTTC

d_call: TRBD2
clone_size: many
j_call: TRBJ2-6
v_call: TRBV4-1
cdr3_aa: CASSGPGLPFLTF
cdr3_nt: TGCGCCAGCAGCGGGCCGGGACTACCATTCCTGACTTTC

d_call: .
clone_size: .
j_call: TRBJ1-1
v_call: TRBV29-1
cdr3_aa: CSVTRTVLNTEAFF
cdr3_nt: TGCAGCGTTACGAGGACAGTCCTGAACACTGAAGCTTTCTTT

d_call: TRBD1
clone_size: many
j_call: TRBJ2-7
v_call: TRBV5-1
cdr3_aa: CASSLGAPGTADYEQYF
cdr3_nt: TGCGCCAGCAGCTTGGGGGCCCCCGGGACAGCAGACTACGAGCAGTACTTC

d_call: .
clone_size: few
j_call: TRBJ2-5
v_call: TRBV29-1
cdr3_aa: CSVALSEPETQYF
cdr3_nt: TGCAGCGTTGCCCTTAGCGAACCGGAGACCCAGTACTTC

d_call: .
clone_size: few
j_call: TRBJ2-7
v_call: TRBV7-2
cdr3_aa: CASSLGVGGFYEQYF
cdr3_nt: TGTGCCAGCAGCTTAGGAGTCGGCGGATTCTACGAGCAGTACTTC

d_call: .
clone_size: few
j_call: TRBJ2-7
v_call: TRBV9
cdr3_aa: CASSRGDPAYEQYF
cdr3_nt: TGTGCCAGCAGCCGAGGGGACCCCGCCTACGAGCAGTACTTC

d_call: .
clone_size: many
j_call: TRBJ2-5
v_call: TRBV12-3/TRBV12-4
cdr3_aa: CASSLGSRETQYF
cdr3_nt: TGTGCCAGCAGTTTAGGTTCTCGGGAGACCCAGTACTTC

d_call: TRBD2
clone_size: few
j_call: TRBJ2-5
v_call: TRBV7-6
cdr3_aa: CASSLGILAGVPLPQETQYF
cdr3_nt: TGTGCCAGCAGCTTAGGGATACTAGCGGGGGTCCCCCTACCCCAAGAGACCCAGTACTTC

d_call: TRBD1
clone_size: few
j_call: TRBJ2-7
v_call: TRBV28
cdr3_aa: CASTDPRQGVYEQYF
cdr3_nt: TGTGCCAGCACTGACCCCAGACAGGGGGTCTACGAGCAGTACTTC

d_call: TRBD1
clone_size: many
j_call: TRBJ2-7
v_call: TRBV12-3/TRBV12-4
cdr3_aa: CASSAGTGGGRGEQYF
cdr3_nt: TGTGCCAGCAGTGCCGGGACAGGGGGCGGGAGGGGCGAGCAGTACTTC

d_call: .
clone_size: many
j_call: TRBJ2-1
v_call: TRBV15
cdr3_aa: CATSKTSRSYNEQFF
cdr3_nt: TGTGCCACCAGTAAAACGTCCCGCTCCTACAATGAGCAGTTCTTC

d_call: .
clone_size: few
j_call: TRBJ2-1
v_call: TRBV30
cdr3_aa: CAWSVISYNEQFF
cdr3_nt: TGTGCCTGGAGTGTGATTAGCTACAATGAGCAGTTCTTC

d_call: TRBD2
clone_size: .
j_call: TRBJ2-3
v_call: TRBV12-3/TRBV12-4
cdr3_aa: CASSLAPSGLTDTQYF
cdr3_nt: TGTGCCAGCAGTTTAGCCCCTAGCGGACTCACAGATACGCAGTATTTT

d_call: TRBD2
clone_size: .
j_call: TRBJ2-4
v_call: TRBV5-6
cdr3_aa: CASSLSSGGPAQNIQYF
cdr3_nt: TGTGCCAGCAGCTTGTCCTCGGGAGGGCCGGCTCAAAACATTCAGTACTTC

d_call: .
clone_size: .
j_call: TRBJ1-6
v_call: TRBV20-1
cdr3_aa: CSASVDSNSPLHF
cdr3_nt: TGCAGTGCCTCAGTTGACTCTAATTCACCCCTCCACTTT

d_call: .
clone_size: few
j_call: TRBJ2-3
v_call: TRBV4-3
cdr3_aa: CASSLRGDNDRTDTQYF
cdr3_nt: TGCGCCAGCAGTCTCCGGGGAGACAATGACCGCACAGATACGCAGTATTTT

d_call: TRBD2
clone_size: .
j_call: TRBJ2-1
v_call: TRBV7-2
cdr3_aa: CASRPMAGGWNEQFF
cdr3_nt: TGTGCCAGCAGGCCTATGGCGGGAGGGTGGAATGAGCAGTTCTTC

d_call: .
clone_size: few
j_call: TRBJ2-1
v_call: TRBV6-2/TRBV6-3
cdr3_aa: CATAGTRGDNEQFF
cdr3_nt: TGTGCCACCGCCGGGACTCGAGGGGACAATGAGCAGTTCTTC

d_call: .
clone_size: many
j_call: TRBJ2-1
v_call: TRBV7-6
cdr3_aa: CASSLARSSMGEQFF
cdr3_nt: TGTGCCAGCAGCTTAGCACGGTCTAGCATGGGTGAGCAGTTCTTC

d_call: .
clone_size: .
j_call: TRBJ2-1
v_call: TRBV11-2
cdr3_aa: CASSSQSPEQFF
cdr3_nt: TGTGCCAGCAGCTCTCAGTCCCCTGAGCAGTTCTTC

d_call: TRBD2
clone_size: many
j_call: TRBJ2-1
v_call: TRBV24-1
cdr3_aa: CPTLAAYNEQFF
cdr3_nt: TGTCCCACCCTAGCGGCCTACAATGAGCAGTTCTTC

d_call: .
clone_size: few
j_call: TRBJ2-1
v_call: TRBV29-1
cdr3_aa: CSAGKESSYNEQFF
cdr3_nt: TGCAGCGCTGGCAAGGAGAGCTCCTACAATGAGCAGTTCTTC

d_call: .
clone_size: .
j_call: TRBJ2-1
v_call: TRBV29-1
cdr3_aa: CSVVPNSYNEQFF
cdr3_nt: TGCAGCGTAGTCCCGAACTCCTACAATGAGCAGTTCTTC

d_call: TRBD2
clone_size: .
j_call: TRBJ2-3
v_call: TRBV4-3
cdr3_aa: CASSQEGLFAGEGTDTQYF
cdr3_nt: TGCGCCAGCAGCCAAGAGGGGTTATTTGCGGGAGAGGGCACAGATACGCAGTATTTT

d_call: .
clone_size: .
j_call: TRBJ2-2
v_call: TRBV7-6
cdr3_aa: CASSSTTGTSRQELFF
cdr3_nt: TGTGCCAGCAGCTCGACAACGGGAACCTCTAGGCAGGAGCTGTTTTTT

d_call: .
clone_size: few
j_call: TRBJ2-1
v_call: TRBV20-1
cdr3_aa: CSASGSVDPYNEQFF
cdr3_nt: TGCAGTGCTAGCGGTAGCGTGGACCCCTACAATGAGCAGTTCTTC

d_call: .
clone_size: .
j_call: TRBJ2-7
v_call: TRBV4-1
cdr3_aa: CASSPLPQGSYEQYF
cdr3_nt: TGCGCCAGCAGCCCCCTCCCGCAGGGGTCCTACGAGCAGTACTTC

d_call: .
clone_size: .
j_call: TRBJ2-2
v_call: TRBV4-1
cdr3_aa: CASSQDLGGELFF
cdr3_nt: TGCGCCAGCAGCCAAGATTTGGGCGGGGAGCTGTTTTTT

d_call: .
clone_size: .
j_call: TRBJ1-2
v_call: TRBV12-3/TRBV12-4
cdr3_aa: CASRRQVLFYGYTF
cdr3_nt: TGTGCCAGCAGAAGACAGGTCCTCTTCTATGGCTACACCTTC

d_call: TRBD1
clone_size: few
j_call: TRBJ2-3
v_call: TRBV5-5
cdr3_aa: CASSYGLMGQSLTDTQYF
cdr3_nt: TGTGCCAGCAGCTATGGACTGATGGGACAGTCCTTGACAGATACGCAGTATTTT

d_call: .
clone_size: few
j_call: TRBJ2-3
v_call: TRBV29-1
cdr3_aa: CSVARWEMKDTQYF
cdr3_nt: TGCAGCGTTGCGAGGTGGGAAATGAAAGATACGCAGTATTTT

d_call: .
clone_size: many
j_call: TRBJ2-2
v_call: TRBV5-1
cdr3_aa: CASSLGPVAGELFF
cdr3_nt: TGCGCCAGCAGCTTGGGACCAGTGGCCGGGGAGCTGTTTTTT

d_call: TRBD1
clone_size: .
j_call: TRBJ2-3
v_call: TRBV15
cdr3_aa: CATSSGGSADTQYF
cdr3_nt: TGTGCCACCAGCTCAGGGGGCTCGGCAGATACGCAGTATTTT

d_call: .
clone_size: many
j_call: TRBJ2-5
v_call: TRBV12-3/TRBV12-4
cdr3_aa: CASSLAFGGQETQYF
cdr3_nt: TGTGCCAGCAGCCTGGCCTTTGGGGGTCAAGAGACCCAGTACTTC

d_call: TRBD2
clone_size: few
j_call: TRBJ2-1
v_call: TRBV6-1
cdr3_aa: CASSEAWLAGEGSYNEQFF
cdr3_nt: TGTGCCAGCAGTGAAGCGTGGCTAGCGGGAGAGGGCTCCTACAATGAGCAGTTCTTC

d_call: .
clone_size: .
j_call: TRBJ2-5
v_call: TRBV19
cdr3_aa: CASSPSPARGLETQYF
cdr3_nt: TGTGCCAGTAGCCCCAGCCCGGCACGGGGGCTGGAGACCCAGTACTTC

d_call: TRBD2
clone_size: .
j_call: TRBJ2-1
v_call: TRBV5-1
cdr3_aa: CASSMGTSAYNEQFF
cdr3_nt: TGCGCCAGCAGCATGGGGACTAGCGCGTACAATGAGCAGTTCTTC

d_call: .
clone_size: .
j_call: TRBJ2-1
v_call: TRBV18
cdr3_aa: CASTPSGGREQFF
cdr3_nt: TGTGCCAGCACCCCATCCGGTGGGAGGGAGCAGTTCTTC

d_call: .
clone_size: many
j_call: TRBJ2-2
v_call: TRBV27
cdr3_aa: CASSLSYGNTGELFF
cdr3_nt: TGTGCCAGCAGTTTAAGTTACGGGAACACCGGGGAGCTGTTTTTT

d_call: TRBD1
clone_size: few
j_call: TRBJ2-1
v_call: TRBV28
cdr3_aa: CASSLWGYGQGSYNEQFF
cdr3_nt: TGTGCCAGCAGTTTATGGGGGTATGGACAGGGCTCCTACAATGAGCAGTTCTTC